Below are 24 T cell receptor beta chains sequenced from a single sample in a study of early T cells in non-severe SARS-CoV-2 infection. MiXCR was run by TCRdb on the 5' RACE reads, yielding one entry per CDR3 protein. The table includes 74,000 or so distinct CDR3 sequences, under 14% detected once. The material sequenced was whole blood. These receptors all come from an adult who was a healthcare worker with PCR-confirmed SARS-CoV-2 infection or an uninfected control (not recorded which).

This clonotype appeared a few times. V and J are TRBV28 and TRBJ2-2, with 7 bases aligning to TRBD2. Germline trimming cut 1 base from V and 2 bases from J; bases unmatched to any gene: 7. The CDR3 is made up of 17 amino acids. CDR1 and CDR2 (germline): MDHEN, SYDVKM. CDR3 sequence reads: CASSLFYSGDNTGELFF. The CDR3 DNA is TGTGCCAGCAGTTTATTTTACAGCGGGGATAACACCGGGGAGCTGTTTTTT. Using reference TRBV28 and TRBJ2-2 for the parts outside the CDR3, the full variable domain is DVKVTQSSRYLVKRTGEKVFLECVQDMDHENMFWYRQDPGLGLRLIYFSYDVKMKEKGDIPEGYSVSREKKERFSLILESASTNQTSMYLCASSLFYSGDNTGELFFGEGSRLTVL.

CDR3 amino acids: CASSPPVLDEQYF. The CDR3 DNA is TGTGCCAGCTCACCACCGGTCCTGGACGAGCAGTACTTC. The chain couples TRBV18 to TRBJ2-7; D not certain. The length of the CDR3 is 13 residues. Germline V gene sequence: CDR1 KGHSH, CDR2 LQKENI. V was cut by 0 bases and J by 5 bases, with 8 bases left in between.

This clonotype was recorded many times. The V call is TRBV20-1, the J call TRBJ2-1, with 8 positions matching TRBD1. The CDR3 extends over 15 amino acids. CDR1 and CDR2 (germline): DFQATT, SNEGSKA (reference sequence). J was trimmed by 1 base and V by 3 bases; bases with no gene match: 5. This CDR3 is CSARADRVSYNEQFF. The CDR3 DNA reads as TGCAGTGCTAGGGCGGACAGGGTATCCTACAATGAGCAGTTCTTC.

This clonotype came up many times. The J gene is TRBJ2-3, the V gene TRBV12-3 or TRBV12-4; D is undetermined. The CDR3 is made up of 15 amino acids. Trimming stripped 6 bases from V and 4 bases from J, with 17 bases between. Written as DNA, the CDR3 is TGTGCCAGCAGCCCACCTTCGGGTCCCTCAGATACGCAGTATTTT. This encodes CASSPPSGPSDTQYF.

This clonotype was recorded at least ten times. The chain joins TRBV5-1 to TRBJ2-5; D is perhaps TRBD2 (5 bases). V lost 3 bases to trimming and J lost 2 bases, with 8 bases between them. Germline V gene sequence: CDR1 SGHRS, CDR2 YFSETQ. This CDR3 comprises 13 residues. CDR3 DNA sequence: TGCGCCAGCAGCTCGGGGTCACAAGAGACCCAGTACTTC. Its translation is CASSSGSQETQYF. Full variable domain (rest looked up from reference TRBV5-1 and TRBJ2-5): KAGVTQTPRYLIKTRGQQVTLSCSPISGHRSVSWYQQTPGQGLQFLFEYFSETQRNKGNFPGRFSGRQFSNSRSEMNVSTLELGDSALYLCASSSGSQETQYFGPGTRLLVL.

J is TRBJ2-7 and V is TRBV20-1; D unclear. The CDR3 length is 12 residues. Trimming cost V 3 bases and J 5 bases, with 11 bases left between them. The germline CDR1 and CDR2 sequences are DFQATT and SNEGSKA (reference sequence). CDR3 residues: CSASVSNDEQYF. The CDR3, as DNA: TGCAGTGCTAGTGTTAGCAACGACGAGCAGTACTTC.

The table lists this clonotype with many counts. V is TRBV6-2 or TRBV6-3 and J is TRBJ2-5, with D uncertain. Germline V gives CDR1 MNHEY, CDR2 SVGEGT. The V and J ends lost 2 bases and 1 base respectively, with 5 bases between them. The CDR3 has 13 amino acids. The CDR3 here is CASSYPPQETQYF. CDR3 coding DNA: TGTGCCAGCAGTTACCCCCCCCAAGAGACCCAGTACTTC.

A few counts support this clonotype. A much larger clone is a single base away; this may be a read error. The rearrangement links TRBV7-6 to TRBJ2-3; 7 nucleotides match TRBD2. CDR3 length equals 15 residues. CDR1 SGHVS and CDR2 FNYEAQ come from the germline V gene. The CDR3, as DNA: TGTGCCGGCAGCTTAGTTGCGGGAGTGTCAGATACGCAGTATTTT. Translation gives CAGSLVAGVSDTQYF.

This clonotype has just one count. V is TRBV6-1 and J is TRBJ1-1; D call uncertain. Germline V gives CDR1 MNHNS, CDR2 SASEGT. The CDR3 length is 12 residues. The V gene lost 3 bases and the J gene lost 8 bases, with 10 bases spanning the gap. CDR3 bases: TGTGCCAGCAGTGATATGCGGTTAGAAGCTTTCTTT. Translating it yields CASSDMRLEAFF.

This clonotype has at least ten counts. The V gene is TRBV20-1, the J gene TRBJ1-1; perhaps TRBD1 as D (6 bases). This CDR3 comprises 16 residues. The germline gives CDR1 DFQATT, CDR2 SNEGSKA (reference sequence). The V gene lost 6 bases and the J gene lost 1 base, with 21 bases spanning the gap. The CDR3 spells CSAPDSNRVGNTEAFF. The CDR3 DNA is TGCAGTGCCCCCGATAGTAACAGGGTAGGGAACACTGAAGCTTTCTTT.

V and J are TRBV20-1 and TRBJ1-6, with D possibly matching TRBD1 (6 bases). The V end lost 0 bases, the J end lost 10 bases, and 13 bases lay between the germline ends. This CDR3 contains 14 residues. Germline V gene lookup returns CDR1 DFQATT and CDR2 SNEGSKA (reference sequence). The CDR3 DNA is TGCAGTGCTAGAGACACAGGGAGAGGGTCACCCCTCCACTTT. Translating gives CSARDTGRGSPLHF.

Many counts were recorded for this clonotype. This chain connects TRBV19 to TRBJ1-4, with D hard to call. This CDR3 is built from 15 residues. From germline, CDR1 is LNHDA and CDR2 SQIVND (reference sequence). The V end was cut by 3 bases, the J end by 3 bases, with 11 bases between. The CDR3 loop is CASSIRVGANEKLFF. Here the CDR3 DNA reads TGTGCCAGTAGTATCCGGGTCGGGGCTAATGAAAAACTGTTTTTT. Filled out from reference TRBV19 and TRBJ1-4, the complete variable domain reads DGGITQSPKYLFRKEGQNVTLSCEQNLNHDAMYWYRQDPGQGLRLIYYSQIVNDFQKGDIAEGYSVSREKKESFPLTVTSAQKNPTAFYLCASSIRVGANEKLFFGSGTQLSVL.

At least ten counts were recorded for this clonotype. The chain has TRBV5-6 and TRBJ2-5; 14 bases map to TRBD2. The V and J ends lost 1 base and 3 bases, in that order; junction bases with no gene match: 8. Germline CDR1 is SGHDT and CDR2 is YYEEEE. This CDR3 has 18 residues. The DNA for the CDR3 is TGTGCCAGCAGCTTGTCCGGACTAGCGGGGGGCATCAAAGAGACCCAGTACTTC. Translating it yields CASSLSGLAGGIKETQYF.

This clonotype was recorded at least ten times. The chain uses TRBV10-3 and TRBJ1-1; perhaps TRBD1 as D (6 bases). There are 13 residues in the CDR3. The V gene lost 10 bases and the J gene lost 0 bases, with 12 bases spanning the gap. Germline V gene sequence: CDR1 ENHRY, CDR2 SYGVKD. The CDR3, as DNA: TGTGCCAACAGGGAGGCCATGAACACTGAAGCTTTCTTT. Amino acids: CANREAMNTEAFF.

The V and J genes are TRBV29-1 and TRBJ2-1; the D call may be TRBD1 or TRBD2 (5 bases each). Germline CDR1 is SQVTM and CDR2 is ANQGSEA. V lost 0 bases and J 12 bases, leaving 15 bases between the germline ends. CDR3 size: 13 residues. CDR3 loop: CSVEDSGPLGQFF. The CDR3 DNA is TGCAGCGTTGAAGATTCGGGGCCCCTGGGGCAGTTCTTC.

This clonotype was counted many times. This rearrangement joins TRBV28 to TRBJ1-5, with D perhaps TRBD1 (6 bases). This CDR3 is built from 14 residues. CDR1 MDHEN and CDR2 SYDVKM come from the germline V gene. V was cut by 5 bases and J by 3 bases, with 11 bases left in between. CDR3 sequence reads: CASSQDRHNQPQHF. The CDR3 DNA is TGTGCCAGCAGTCAAGACAGGCACAATCAGCCCCAGCATTTT. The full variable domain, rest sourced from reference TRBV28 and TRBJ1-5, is DVKVTQSSRYLVKRTGEKVFLECVQDMDHENMFWYRQDPGLGLRLIYFSYDVKMKEKGDIPEGYSVSREKKERFSLILESASTNQTSMYLCASSQDRHNQPQHFGDGTRLSIL.

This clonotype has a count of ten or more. CDR3 protein: CASSPEASWGEKLFF. CDR3 nucleotide sequence: TGTGCCAGCTCACCAGAGGCTAGTTGGGGTGAAAAACTGTTTTTT. The J gene is TRBJ1-4, the V gene TRBV18, with unresolved D. This CDR3 region has 15 residues. V lost 2 bases to trimming and J lost 7 bases, with 14 bases between them. The germline V gene has CDR1 KGHSH and CDR2 LQKENI.

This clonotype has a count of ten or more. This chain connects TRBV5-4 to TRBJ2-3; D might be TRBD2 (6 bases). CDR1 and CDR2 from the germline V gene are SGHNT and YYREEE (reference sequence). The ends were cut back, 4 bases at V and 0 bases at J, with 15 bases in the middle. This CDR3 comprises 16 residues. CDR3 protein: CASSPIAEPSTDTQYF. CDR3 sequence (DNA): TGTGCCAGCAGCCCAATAGCGGAACCTAGCACAGATACGCAGTATTTT.

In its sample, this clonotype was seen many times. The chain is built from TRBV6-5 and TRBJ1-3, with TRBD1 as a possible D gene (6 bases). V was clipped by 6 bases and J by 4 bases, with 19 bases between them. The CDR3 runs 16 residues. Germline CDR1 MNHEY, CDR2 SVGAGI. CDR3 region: CASSPTGINPGNTIYF. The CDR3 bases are TGTGCCAGCAGCCCAACAGGGATAAACCCGGGAAACACCATATATTTT.

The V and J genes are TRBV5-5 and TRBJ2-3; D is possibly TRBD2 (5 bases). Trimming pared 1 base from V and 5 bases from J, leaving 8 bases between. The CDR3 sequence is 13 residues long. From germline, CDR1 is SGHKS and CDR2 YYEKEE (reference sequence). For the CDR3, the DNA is TGTGCCAGCAGCTTGAGGGAGAGAGATACGCAGTATTTT. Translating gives CASSLRERDTQYF.

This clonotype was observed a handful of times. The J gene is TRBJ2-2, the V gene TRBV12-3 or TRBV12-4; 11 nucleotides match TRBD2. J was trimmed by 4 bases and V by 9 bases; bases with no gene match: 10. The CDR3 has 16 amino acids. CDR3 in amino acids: CASSSPGLAATGELFF. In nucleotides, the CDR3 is TGTGCCAGTTCCTCCCCGGGACTAGCGGCCACCGGGGAGCTGTTTTTT.

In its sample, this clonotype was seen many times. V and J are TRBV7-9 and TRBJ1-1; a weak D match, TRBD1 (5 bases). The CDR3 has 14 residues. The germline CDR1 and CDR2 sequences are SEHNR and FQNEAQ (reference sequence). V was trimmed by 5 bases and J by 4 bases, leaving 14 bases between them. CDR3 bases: TGTGCCAGCAGCCAGGGTTTGTTAGGCACTGAAGCTTTCTTT. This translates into CASSQGLLGTEAFF. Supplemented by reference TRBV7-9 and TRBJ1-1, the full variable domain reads DTGVSQNPRHKITKRGQNVTFRCDPISEHNRLYWYRQTLGQGPEFLTYFQNEAQLEKSRLLSDRFSAERPKGSFSTLEIQRTEQGDSAMYLCASSQGLLGTEAFFGQGTRLTVV.

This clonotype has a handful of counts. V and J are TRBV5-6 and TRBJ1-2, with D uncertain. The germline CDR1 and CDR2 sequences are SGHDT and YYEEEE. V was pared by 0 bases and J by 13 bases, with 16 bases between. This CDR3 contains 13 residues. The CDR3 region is CASSLGGAVPGTF. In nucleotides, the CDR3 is TGTGCCAGCAGCTTGGGAGGCGCAGTCCCCGGCACCTTC.

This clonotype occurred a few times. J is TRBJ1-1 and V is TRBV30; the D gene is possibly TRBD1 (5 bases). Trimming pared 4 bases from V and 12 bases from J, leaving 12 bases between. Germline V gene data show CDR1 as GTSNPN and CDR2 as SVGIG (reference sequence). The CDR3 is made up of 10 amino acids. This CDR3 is CAWNSRESFF. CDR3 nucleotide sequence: TGTGCCTGGAATTCCAGGGAGTCTTTCTTT.